This T cell receptor beta chain stems from a study of cytomegalovirus exposure and HLA in healthy donors. Concerning this clone: Its antigen is currently unknown.

Both 60 Vbeta primers and 13 Jbeta primers went into the PCR. TCRdb's copy holds only in-frame clones and misses some; the assay was immunoSEQ multiplex PCR. The table lists roughly 200,000 clones, about 89% of them singletons. V lost 5 bases and J 0 bases, leaving 13 bases between the germline ends. Germline-derived CDR1 and CDR2 are SGHTA and FQGNSA. This CDR3 region has 15 residues. Study findings and constraints: It was 150 to 200 TCR beta chains that were listed as cytomegalovirus-associated. Later genetic work tied a missense DCLRE1C variant to beta-chain V and J trimming. Rarity marked most TCR sequences, yet some public TCRs occurred in many donors. Accurate predictions that matched the HLA-A and HLA-B alleles of most subjects were reportedly made from TCR beta sequences.

This chain links TRBV7-2 with TRBJ1-1, with a weak D call TRBD1 (5 bases). The material sequenced was PBMCs. The TCR was taken from a man aged 30 to 45 in good health and CMV-seronegative. The CDR3 sequence: CASSPPGPMNTEAFF. CDR3 in DNA: TGTGCCAGCAGCCCGCCAGGGCCAATGAACACTGAAGCTTTCTTT.